The clone carrying this T cell receptor (beta chain) appeared a single time. This sample was included in a study of blood T cell repertoires in COVID-19. With V trimmed by 6 bases and J by 8 bases, 10 bases remained unmatched. CDR3 length: 15 amino acids. Germline CDR1 reads MGHRA; CDR2 reads YSYEKL. The repertoire was sequenced with immunoSEQ multiplex PCR; TCRdb's copy has only in-frame clones and lacks some. The repertoire includes about 180,000 clones, less than 90% of them detected once, and 6% to 7.5% sits in the top ten. The source material was PBMCs or T cells enriched from blood (not recorded which). The V call is TRBV4-1, the J call TRBJ1-2, with TRBD1 matching over 12 bases. The clonotype comes from a woman aged 45-59 years who had recovered from COVID-19. In DNA form, the CDR3 reads TGCGCCAGCAGACTTGCCGGGACAGGGGGCGAAGGCTACACCTTC. It specifies CASRLAGTGGEGYTF.